This passage covers 22 T cell receptor beta chains from one sample sequenced in a study of blood T cells in healthy people across ages. Combining a sample-barcoded 5' primer with a J-beta primer mix, a second PCR ran for about 7 to 11 cycles. TCRdb passed the 5' RACE reads through MiXCR, listing each CDR3 protein once. The data contain 1.5 million to 2 million distinct CDR3 sequences, 28% of them singletons. Sequenced input: blood. The receptors derive from a woman aged 25-40 years in good health.

This sequence joins TRBV4-1 and TRBJ1-1; D is uncertain. This CDR3 comprises 16 residues. Looked up from germline, CDR1 is MGHRA and CDR2 is YSYEKL. Trimming stripped 0 bases from V and 5 bases from J, with 16 bases between. As DNA, the CDR3 is TGCGCCAGCAGCCAAGAAGCGGGTTCGGGGAGTACTGAAGCTTTCTTT. Its translation: CASSQEAGSGSTEAFF.

This clonotype was picked up one time. A much more abundant neighbour one base away suggests this may be a read error. V and J are TRBV9 and TRBJ2-1; D may be TRBD1 (5 bases). CDR1 SGDLS and CDR2 YYNGEE come from the germline V gene. The CDR3 totals 15 residues. V gave up 0 bases and J gave up 13 bases, with 20 bases separating them. Written as DNA, the CDR3 is TGTGCCAGCAGCGTAGGCCCCCCCGGACAAGAGACCCAGTTCTTC. This sequence encodes CASSVGPPGQETQFF. Full variable domain (remainder filled in from reference TRBV9 and TRBJ2-1): DSGVTQTPKHLITATGQRVTLRCSPRSGDLSVYWYQQSLDQGLQFLIQYYNGEERAKGNILERFSAQQFPDLHSELNLSSLELGDSALYFCASSVGPPGQETQFFGPGTRLTVL.

This clonotype showed up just a few times. The chain uses TRBV7-2 and TRBJ2-5; 9 nucleotides line up with TRBD2. There are 16 residues in the CDR3. Germline V lookup: CDR1 SGHTA, CDR2 FQGNSA. The trim removed 0 bases at V and 4 bases at J, leaving 6 bases unmatched. The CDR3 DNA reads TGTGCCAGCAGCTTAGCTCGCGGGAGGGCCCGAGAGACCCAGTACTTC. This sequence encodes CASSLARGRARETQYF. The entire variable domain, with the rest obtained from reference TRBV7-2 and TRBJ2-5, is as follows: GAGVSQSPSNKVTEKGKDVELRCDPISGHTALYWYRQSLGQGLEFLIYFQGNSAPDKSGLPSDRFSAERTGGSVSTLTIQRTQQEDSAVYLCASSLARGRARETQYFGPGTRLLVL.

Remarks on this clonotype: A read error may explain this, as a much larger clone is one base away. The chain recombines TRBV6-5 with TRBJ2-5; 11 bases fit TRBD2. CDR3 size: 15 residues. The V gene end was trimmed by 2 bases and the J gene end by 4 bases; junction bases not matched to a gene: 3. Germline loops: CDR1 MNHEY, CDR2 SVGAGI. DNA of the CDR3: TGTGCCAGCAGTTACGCCGGGACTAGCGGAGAGACCCAGTACTTC. Its protein is CASSYAGTSGETQYF.

This clonotype has at least ten counts. The rearrangement links TRBV7-2 to TRBJ2-5; D unresolved. This CDR3 is built from 13 residues. The germline V and J ends were trimmed by 1 base and 5 bases, with 8 bases remaining between them. CDR1 and CDR2 (germline): SGHTA, FQGNSA. The CDR3 is CASSLGIGETQYF. CDR3 bases: TGTGCCAGCAGCTTAGGAATTGGGGAGACCCAGTACTTC.

The chain has TRBV24-1 and TRBJ2-1; TRBD2 matches at 7 bases. The junction had 7 bases not matched to a gene; V was cut back by 9 bases and J by 3 bases. The CDR3 runs to 14 residues. The germline gives CDR1 KGHDR, CDR2 SFDVKD. For the CDR3, the DNA is TGTGCCACCGGACCTAAGCGGGGCTACAATGAGCAGTTCTTC. Protein sequence: CATGPKRGYNEQFF.

There are many counts of this clonotype. The junction departs from the called germline gene at one end, perhaps through a read error. V is TRBV5-1 and J is TRBJ1-1; D unclear. The CDR3 spans 14 residues. The germline CDR1 and CDR2 sequences are SGHRS and YFSETQ. CDR3 protein: CASSLITGNTEAFF. As DNA, the CDR3 is TGTGCCAGCAGTTTGATCACGGGGAACACTGAAGCTTTCTTT.

Notes on this clonotype: A much larger clone differs by one base, so this may be a read error. The J gene is TRBJ2-4, the V gene TRBV6-5; 10 bases match TRBD2. The DNA end lines up better with TRBJ2-7; the J call may be wrong. Germline values: CDR1 MNHEY, CDR2 SVGAGI. The CDR3 contains 17 residues. This CDR3 reads CASGYKSASGGLYEQYF. The DNA of the CDR3 is TGTGCCAGCGGTTACAAGTCGGCTAGCGGGGGACTCTACGAGCAGTACTTC.

This clonotype appeared a few times. The genes are TRBV12-3 or TRBV12-4 and TRBJ2-5; 7 nucleotides match TRBD1. The CDR3 runs 16 residues. Trimming took 3 bases from V and 4 from J; bases not matched to a gene: 11. The CDR3 region has the DNA TGTGCCAGCAGTTTTGGTGACAGGGCTTTGGGAGAGACCCAGTACTTC. Protein product: CASSFGDRALGETQYF.

The sample holds a few counts of this clonotype. V usage is TRBV12-3 or TRBV12-4 and J usage is TRBJ2-7; 7 bases are a match to TRBD1. This CDR3 spans 15 amino acids. V lost 4 bases to trimming and J lost 3 bases; unmatched junction nucleotides: 9. The CDR3 here is CASSWGTDNDYEQYF. In DNA, the CDR3 is TGTGCCAGCAGTTGGGGGACAGATAACGACTACGAGCAGTACTTC.

This clonotype was observed a few times. The J gene is TRBJ2-5, the V gene TRBV11-2; D remains unclear. Germline CDR1 SGHAT, CDR2 FQNNGV. The germline V and J ends were trimmed by 5 bases and 3 bases, with 10 bases remaining between them. The CDR3 sequence is 13 residues long. The CDR3 DNA reads TGTGCCAGCAGCACGACTGATAAAGAGACCCAGTACTTC. Translating it yields CASSTTDKETQYF. Supplemented by reference TRBV11-2 and TRBJ2-5, the full variable domain reads EAGVAQSPRYKIIEKRQSVAFWCNPISGHATLYWYQQILGQGPKLLIQFQNNGVVDDSQLPKDRFSAERLKGVDSTLKIQPAKLEDSAVYLCASSTTDKETQYFGPGTRLLVL.

This clonotype has just a few counts. The chain links TRBV7-7 to TRBJ2-3; tentatively, D is TRBD2 (6 bases). CDR1 is SSHAT and CDR2 is FNYEAQ in the germline V gene (reference sequence). The CDR3 length is 13 residues. V was pared by 11 bases and J by 7 bases, with 19 bases between. DNA for the CDR3: TGTGCCGGAGCGACTAGTCCAAAAAATACGCAGTATTTT. As protein: CAGATSPKNTQYF.

The chain employs TRBV5-5 and TRBJ1-2, with a tentative D call TRBD1 (6 bases). The CDR3 has 15 residues. Germline V lookup: CDR1 SGHKS, CDR2 YYEKEE (reference sequence). Trimming pared 3 bases from V and 2 bases from J, leaving 14 bases between. CDR3 protein: CASSSGGPENYGYTF. The CDR3 DNA sequence: TGTGCCAGCAGCTCGGGGGGGCCGGAGAACTATGGCTACACCTTC.

This clonotype has at least ten counts. The rearrangement links TRBV3-1 to TRBJ2-1; D assignment may be TRBD1 or TRBD2 (5 bases each). Trimming shortened V by 5 bases and J by 9 bases, and 11 bases separated the two germline ends. CDR1 and CDR2 (germline): LGHDT, YNNKEL (reference sequence). CDR3 length: 12 amino acids. The CDR3 protein is CASSDPGSEQFF. The CDR3 bases are TGTGCCAGCAGCGACCCAGGGAGTGAGCAGTTCTTC.

CDR3 sequence (DNA): TGCAGCTCCCCAGGACAACCAATAGCCAAAAACATTCAGTACTTC. The encoded protein is CSSPGQPIAKNIQYF. The rearrangement joins TRBV20-1 to TRBJ2-4; D possibly corresponds to TRBD1 (5 bases). This CDR3 is 15 amino acids long. Germline CDR1 reads DFQATT; CDR2 reads SNEGSKA (reference sequence).

In this sample, this clonotype turned up many times. This chain uses TRBV6-5 with TRBJ2-5; 11 nucleotides line up with TRBD1. Germline CDR1 is MNHEY and CDR2 is SVGAGI. V lost 0 bases and J lost 5; bases outside the gene matches: 5. The CDR3 covers 16 residues. For the CDR3, the DNA is TGTGCCAGCAGTTACTCCCGGGACAGGGGGTTGGAGACCCAGTACTTC. This gives the protein CASSYSRDRGLETQYF.

The chain combines TRBV20-1 with TRBJ2-1, with D hard to call. This CDR3 contains 13 residues. Between the trimmed V and J ends, which lost 3 bases and 6 bases, there was a span of 12 bases. The germline V gene encodes CDR1 DFQATT and CDR2 SNEGSKA (reference sequence). As DNA, the CDR3 is TGCAGTGCTAGTAGTGAGTTTCTCAATGAGCAGTTCTTC. Translated, it gives CSASSEFLNEQFF.

The table lists this clonotype with many counts. The chain links TRBV10-3 to TRBJ2-7, with a weak D call TRBD2 (6 bases). V was clipped by 4 bases and J by 3 bases, with 13 bases between them. The CDR3 spans 14 residues. Germline-derived CDR1 and CDR2 are ENHRY and SYGVKD. In DNA form, the CDR3 reads TGTGCCATCAGTGCTGCCGGGAGACTCTACGAGCAGTACTTC. This gives the protein CAISAAGRLYEQYF.

This clonotype was counted only a few times. The junction shows a germline mismatch at one end, possibly a read error. The chain couples TRBV7-9 to TRBJ1-2; D remains unclear. The CDR3 length is 13 residues. CDR1 SEHNR and CDR2 FQNEAQ come from the germline V gene (reference sequence). CDR3 coding DNA: TGTGCCAGCAGCTTACGGGTCGACTATAGCTACACCTTC. As protein: CASSLRVDYSYTF.

The CDR3 here is CSASSKNEQYF. The CDR3 DNA follows: TGCAGTGCTAGTAGCAAGAACGAGCAGTACTTC. The chain recombines TRBV20-1 with TRBJ2-7; D is uncertain. The CDR3 contains 11 residues. The V gene lost 3 bases and the J gene lost 5 bases, with 8 bases spanning the gap. Germline V gene data show CDR1 as DFQATT and CDR2 as SNEGSKA (reference sequence).

The V gene is TRBV30, the J gene TRBJ1-5, with D hard to call. Germline values: CDR1 GTSNPN, CDR2 SVGIG (reference sequence). Trimming shortened V by 0 bases and J by 0 bases, and 6 bases separated the two germline ends. CDR3 length equals 14 residues. The DNA of the CDR3 is TGTGCCTGGAGTGTACGGGCTAGCAATCAGCCCCAGCATTTT. This codes for CAWSVRASNQPQHF.

This clonotype appeared a few times. V and J are TRBV27 and TRBJ2-7; 7 bases align to TRBD1. In germline, CDR1 is MNHEY, CDR2 SMNVEV (reference sequence). CDR3 length: 12 amino acids. V was pared by 9 bases and J by 3 bases, with 5 bases of the junction left unmatched. The CDR3 loop reads CARTGTDYEQYF. In DNA form, the CDR3 reads TGTGCCAGAACCGGGACAGACTACGAGCAGTACTTC.